This TCR beta chain was captured in a study of blood T cell repertoires in COVID-19. V gave up 5 bases and J gave up 0 bases, with 10 bases separating them. CDR3 length: 13 residues. The germline V gene encodes CDR1 GTSNPN and CDR2 SVGIG (reference sequence). In the original processing: Reference gene primer amplification in the assay estimated nucleated cell counts. Some clones are missing from TCRdb's copy, which holds only in-frame ones; the method was immunoSEQ multiplex PCR. The DNA was the basis for D and trimming; V, J and clone size are from that table. Counted here are 200,000 to 250,000 clones, about 90% occurring once; the ten biggest clones make up roughly 6.3%.

The V and J genes are TRBV30 and TRBJ1-1, with D uncertain. Sequenced sample: PBMCs or T cells enriched from blood (not recorded which). This receptor was obtained from a woman in her 30s with acute COVID-19. CDR3 in amino acids: CAWWTGMNTEAFF. The CDR3 DNA follows: TGTGCCTGGTGGACGGGAATGAACACTGAAGCTTTCTTT.